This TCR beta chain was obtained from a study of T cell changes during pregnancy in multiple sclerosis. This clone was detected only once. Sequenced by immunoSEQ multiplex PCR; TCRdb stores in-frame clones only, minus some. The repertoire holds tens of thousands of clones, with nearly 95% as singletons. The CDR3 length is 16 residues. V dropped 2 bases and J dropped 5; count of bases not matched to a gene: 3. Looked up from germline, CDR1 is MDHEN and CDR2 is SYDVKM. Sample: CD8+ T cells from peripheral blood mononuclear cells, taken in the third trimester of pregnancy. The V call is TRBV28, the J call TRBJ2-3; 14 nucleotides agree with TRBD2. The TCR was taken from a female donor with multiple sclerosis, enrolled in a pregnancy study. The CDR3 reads CASSLGTSGSGDTQYF. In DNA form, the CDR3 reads TGTGCCAGCAGTTTAGGGACTAGCGGGAGTGGAGATACGCAGTATTTT.